The clone carrying this T cell receptor beta chain was picked up one time. What it binds is unknown. Other DNA sequences in the same sample also yield this CDR3. The data derive from a study of shared clonotypes between healthy human individuals. Study outcomes and limitations: Clonotype sharing among donors likely depends on sequencing depth.

Each cell subset's genomic DNA was divided evenly among several immunoSEQ plates. Assay: immunoSEQ multiplex PCR; the TCRdb copy retains only in-frame clones and omits some. The table includes about 2 million clones, about 95% detected once. Terminally differentiated effector memory CD45RA+ cells were excluded from the naive CD8 cells, which were CD45RO-negative and positively selected for CCR7. Sequencing was performed on naive CD8+ T cells sorted from blood. The receptor was derived from a man between 18 and 35 years old in good health.

For the CDR3, the DNA is TGTGCCAGCAGCCCATCAGGGGTCTCCTACGAGCAGTACTTC. This codes for CASSPSGVSYEQYF. This chain joins TRBV9 and TRBJ2-7, with D possibly TRBD1 on 6 matching bases. The germline CDR1 and CDR2 sequences are SGDLS and YYNGEE. Trimming stripped 4 bases from V and 0 bases from J, with 11 bases between. The CDR3 consists of 14 residues.